This TCR beta chain came from a study of CXCR3-negative and CXCR3-positive naive CD8 T cells. Study outcomes and limitations: When CXCR3-positive naive cells were set against CXCR3-negative naive cells, the former had more hydrophobic TRB CDR3s. Diversity in memory CD8+ cells fell much lower than the comparably high levels seen in both naive subsets.

Regarding this clonotype: Its target is unknown.

Within the CD8+ T cell compartment, naive cells were CD45RO-CCR7+CD27+CD95-. The libraries of TRB cDNA were prepared using 5' RACE with UMI labels. TCRdb reanalyzed the 5' RACE reads and collapses them to one entry per CDR3 protein, without DNA. This sample contains over 100,000 distinct CDR3 sequences. Germline-derived CDR1 and CDR2 are SGHTA and FQGNSA. The CDR3 is made up of 16 amino acids. The source of this sequence is a human donor in good health. Some clones in this sample may be carry-over from other donors' samples. Sequenced input: naive CXCR3- CD8+ T cells from blood. The subset is: CD45RO-CCR7+CD27+CD95- naive CD8+ T cells lacking CXCR3 (TNR3-). This chain uses TRBV7-2 with TRBJ1-5; no DNA is available, so the TRBD1 call from TCRdb remains unchecked. CDR3 region: CASRPHGGWVNQPQHF.